A single sample is the source of the 21 T cell receptor beta chains below, sequenced in a study of glioma-infiltrating T cells. The iRepertoire nested amplicon-rescue multiplex PCR amplified TCR alpha and beta CDR3s from RNA. TCRdb independently ran MiXCR on the multiplex PCR reads; one entry per CDR3 protein. The sample lists around 390,000 distinct CDR3 sequences; about 40% were seen once. Material: glioma tissue, nonneoplastic brain tissue, or PBMCs (not recorded which). These receptors were obtained from a human donor with low-grade glioma or glioblastoma, undergoing nonglioma brain surgery, or in good health (not recorded which).

This clonotype was detected only a few times. The CDR3 DNA follows: TGTGCCAGCAGCCAAACAGAGGGGACAGGGAAGTTGAAGAAGTACTTC. Protein product: CASSQTEGTGKLKKYF. V and J are TRBV7-6 and TRBJ2-7; 9 bases fit TRBD1. This CDR3 has 16 residues. The V gene end was trimmed by 5 bases and the J gene end by 11 bases; junction bases not matched to a gene: 19. CDR1 and CDR2 (germline): SGHVS, FNYEAQ.

This clonotype was seen only a few times. The chain carries TRBV7-9 and TRBJ2-1, with 13 bases fitting TRBD2. With 5 bases clipped from V and 5 bases from J, the junction kept 3 bases outside the gene matches. Germline CDR1 is SEHNR and CDR2 is FQNEAQ (reference sequence). The CDR3 length is 15 residues. CDR3 in DNA: TGTGCCAGCAGCCGAACTAGCGGGAGGGACAATGAGCAGTTCTTC. Protein: CASSRTSGRDNEQFF.

This clonotype was counted at least ten times. The chain uses TRBV20-1 and TRBJ2-1, with TRBD2 identical over 8 bases. Unmatched junction bases numbered 6, after V lost 3 bases and J lost 2 bases. The CDR3 extends over 15 amino acids. Germline assignment: CDR1 DFQATT and CDR2 SNEGSKA (reference sequence). The CDR3 DNA reads TGCAGTGCTAGCCGAGCGGGAGTGGCCTACAATGAGCAGTTCTTC. Translated, it gives CSASRAGVAYNEQFF.

The chain recombines TRBV27 with TRBJ2-7; weak D call: TRBD2 (6 bases). The CDR3 has 15 amino acids. V lost 4 bases and J lost 0, with 13 bases in between. Per the germline V gene, CDR1 is MNHEY and CDR2 is SMNVEV (reference sequence). The chain's CDR3 is CASSSLSGSSYEQYF. As DNA, the CDR3 is TGTGCCAGCAGTTCCCTTTCCGGGAGCTCCTACGAGCAGTACTTC.

Note on this clonotype: A read error is possible here, since a much larger clone lies one base away. The chain recombines TRBV6-2 or TRBV6-3 with TRBJ2-5; the match to TRBD2 covers 8 bases. CDR3 length: 15 residues. Germline loops: CDR1 MNHEY, CDR2 SVGEGT. J lost 6 bases, V lost 5 bases, and 11 bases had no gene match. The DNA for the CDR3 is TGTGCCAGCAGTACCACTAGCGGTATAGGGAAGACCCAGTACTTC. Protein: CASSTTSGIGKTQYF.

This chain joins TRBV4-1 and TRBJ2-1, with TRBD2 identical over 14 bases. The CDR3 extends over 18 amino acids. The junction had 6 bases not matched to a gene; V was cut back by 5 bases and J by 0 bases. Germline V CDR1 and CDR2: MGHRA, YSYEKL. The CDR3: CASSDRLAGGSSYNEQFF. DNA for the CDR3: TGCGCCAGCAGCGATCGACTAGCGGGAGGGAGCTCCTACAATGAGCAGTTCTTC.

The V and J genes are TRBV28 and TRBJ2-3; a weak D match, TRBD1 (5 bases). The germline V and J ends were trimmed by 2 bases and 4 bases, with 13 bases remaining between them. The germline V gene has CDR1 MDHEN and CDR2 SYDVKM. This CDR3 contains 15 residues. The CDR3 coding sequence is TGTGCCAGCAGTTTACAGGGTTTTGCGGCAGATACGCAGTATTTT. Protein: CASSLQGFAADTQYF.

This clonotype was picked up many times. V is TRBV25-1 and J is TRBJ1-1; 7 bases agree with TRBD1. The CDR3 is 13 amino acids. Looked up from germline, CDR1 is MGHDK and CDR2 is SYGVNS. After removal of 5 bases from V and 7 bases from J, the junction contained 7 bases not matched to a gene. CDR3 sequence: CASSTQGGIEAFF. CDR3 DNA sequence: TGTGCCAGCAGTACCCAGGGGGGAATTGAAGCTTTCTTT.

This clonotype turned up a few times. V and J are TRBV7-3 and TRBJ1-1; D might be TRBD1 (5 bases). The CDR3 sequence is 13 residues long. V was pared by 5 bases and J by 4 bases, with 11 bases between. Germline loops: CDR1 SGHTA, CDR2 FQGTGA. Written as DNA, the CDR3 is TGTGCCAGCAGCGTACAGGAGGGCACTGAAGCTTTCTTT. The encoded protein is CASSVQEGTEAFF.

In regard to this clonotype: It may be a read error: a sequence one base away is much more abundant. The conserved final phenylalanine or tryptophan is absent from the CDR3, which likely points to a read error. The V and J genes are TRBV7-9 and TRBJ2-3; 9 bases align to TRBD1. CDR1 and CDR2 (germline): SEHNR, FQNEAQ (reference sequence). V lost 4 bases and J lost 5; bases outside the gene matches: 4. The CDR3 runs 14 residues. CDR3 residues: CASSWGTGIDTQYS. CDR3 sequence (DNA): TGTGCCAGCAGCTGGGGGACAGGGATAGATACGCAGTATTCT.

Worth noting for this clonotype: This clone may be a read error of a much larger clone one base away. The chain has TRBV15 and TRBJ1-5, with D tentatively TRBD1 (6 bases). The CDR3 has 15 residues. The germline gives CDR1 LNHNV, CDR2 YYDKDF (reference sequence). The CDR3 bases are TGTGGCACCAGCAGAGATCGGGGGGGCGATCAGCCCCAGCATTTT. Amino acids: CGTSRDRGGDQPQHF.

V usage is TRBV5-5 and J usage is TRBJ2-7, with 10 bases matching TRBD1. The V gene's germline CDR1 is SGHKS and CDR2 YYEKEE (reference sequence). CDR3 length equals 16 residues. V was pared by 3 bases and J by 0 bases, with 6 bases of the junction left unmatched. The CDR3 sequence is CASSSDRTGGSYEQYF. CDR3 coding DNA: TGTGCCAGCAGCTCGGACAGGACAGGGGGCTCCTACGAGCAGTACTTC.

To note about this clonotype: A clone one base away is much larger, so this may be a read error. The chain joins TRBV28 to TRBJ2-3; the D gene is possibly TRBD2 (6 bases). Germline V gene data show CDR1 as MDHEN and CDR2 as SYDVKM. The CDR3 covers 13 residues. V was clipped by 6 bases and J by 9 bases, with 16 bases between them. The CDR3 protein is CASRRLGLETQYF. In nucleotides, the CDR3 is TGTGCCAGCAGGCGACTAGGATTGGAAACGCAGTATTTT.

Concerning this clonotype: This may stem from a read error, because a much larger clone lies one nucleotide away. No conserved phenylalanine or tryptophan ends this CDR3, so it is likely a read error. CDR3 sequence reads: CASRGTSEADTQYL. The CDR3, as DNA: TGTGCCAGCAGGGGGACTAGCGAGGCAGATACGCAGTATCTT. The V call is TRBV6-4, the J call TRBJ2-3; TRBD2 agrees at 10 bases. This CDR3 has 14 residues. V shed 6 bases and J 4 bases; nucleotides not matched to a gene: 4. From germline, CDR1 is MRHNA and CDR2 SNTAGT.

The chain combines TRBV29-1 with TRBJ2-7; 9 nucleotides agree with TRBD2. Germline lookup yields CDR1 SQVTM and CDR2 ANQGSEA. CDR3 length: 14 amino acids. Trimming cost V 1 base and J 3 bases; bases outside gene matches: 4. The chain's CDR3 is CSVEVASGDYEQYF. The CDR3 DNA follows: TGCAGCGTTGAAGTGGCTAGCGGGGACTACGAGCAGTACTTC.

The gene calls are TRBV13 and TRBJ2-2; 10 bases agree with TRBD2. The CDR3 has 18 amino acids. Germline V gene sequence: CDR1 PRHDT, CDR2 FYEKMQ (reference sequence). J was trimmed by 2 bases and V by 2 bases; bases with no gene match: 8. DNA of the CDR3: TGTGCCAGCAGCTTATACCCTAGCGGGAGACCCAACACCGGGGAGCTGTTTTTT. Translating it yields CASSLYPSGRPNTGELFF.

This clonotype was observed at least ten times. V usage is TRBV6-5 and J usage is TRBJ2-4; 9 bases map to TRBD2. Germline V gives CDR1 MNHEY, CDR2 SVGAGI. V shed 6 bases and J 0 bases; nucleotides not matched to a gene: 9. This CDR3 is 17 amino acids long. The CDR3 sequence: CASSSQTSGLAKNIQYF. In DNA, the CDR3 is TGTGCCAGCAGCTCTCAGACTAGCGGATTAGCCAAAAACATTCAGTACTTC.

This clonotype occurred many times. The V gene is TRBV6-2 or TRBV6-3, the J gene TRBJ1-2; the D is unclear. Germline assignment: CDR1 MNHEY and CDR2 SVGEGT. Trimming stripped 9 bases from V and 3 bases from J, with 8 bases between. The CDR3 covers 11 residues. CDR3 nucleotides: TGTGCCAGTAGGTGGGACTATGGCTACACCTTC. It is translated as CASRWDYGYTF.

This clonotype turned up a few times. The V gene is TRBV20-1, the J gene TRBJ2-1, with TRBD2 identical over 9 bases. Germline V gene sequence: CDR1 DFQATT, CDR2 SNEGSKA (reference sequence). There are 15 residues in the CDR3. V lost 2 bases to trimming and J lost 9 bases; unmatched junction nucleotides: 11. CDR3 bases: TGCAGTGCTAGACCGTCAGCGGGAGGTAACGTTGAGCAGTTCTTC. Residues: CSARPSAGGNVEQFF.

The chain carries TRBV5-1 and TRBJ2-3; the match to TRBD1 covers 9 bases. Germline CDR1 is SGHRS and CDR2 is YFSETQ. The CDR3 loop spans 15 amino acids. V shed 0 bases and J 5 bases; nucleotides not matched to a gene: 4. CDR3 sequence (DNA): TGCGCCAGCAGCTTGGGACAGGGGGTCGGAGATACGCAGTATTTT. Encoded protein: CASSLGQGVGDTQYF.

Worth noting for this clonotype: This is likely a read error, given that the CDR3 carries no conserved phenylalanine or tryptophan at its end. The chain joins TRBV6-1 to TRBJ2-3, with a weak D call TRBD2 (5 bases). CDR3 length equals 14 residues. V was trimmed by 7 bases and J by 0 bases, leaving 11 bases between them. CDR1 is MNHNS and CDR2 is SASEGT in the germline V gene. CDR3 DNA sequence: TGTGCCAGCACCGAACTAGTTAGCACAGATACGCAGTATTCT. It translates to CASTELVSTDTQYS.